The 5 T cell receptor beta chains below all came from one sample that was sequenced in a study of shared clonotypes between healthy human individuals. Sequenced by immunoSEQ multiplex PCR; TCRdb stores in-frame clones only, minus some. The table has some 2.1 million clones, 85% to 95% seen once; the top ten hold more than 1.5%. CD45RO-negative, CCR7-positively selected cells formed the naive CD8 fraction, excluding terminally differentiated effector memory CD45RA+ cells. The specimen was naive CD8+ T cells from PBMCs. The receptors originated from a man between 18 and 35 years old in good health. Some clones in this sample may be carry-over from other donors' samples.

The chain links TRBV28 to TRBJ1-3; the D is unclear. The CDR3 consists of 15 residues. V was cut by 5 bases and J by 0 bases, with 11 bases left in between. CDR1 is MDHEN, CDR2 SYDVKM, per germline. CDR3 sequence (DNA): TGTGCCAGCAGTCCTTATAGGGACTCTGGAAACACCATATATTTT. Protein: CASSPYRDSGNTIYF.

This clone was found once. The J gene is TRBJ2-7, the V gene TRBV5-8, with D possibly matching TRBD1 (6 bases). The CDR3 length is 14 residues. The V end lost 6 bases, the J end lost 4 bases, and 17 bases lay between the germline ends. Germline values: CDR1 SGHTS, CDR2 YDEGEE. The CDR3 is CASTRGTTKYEQYF. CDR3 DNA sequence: TGTGCCAGCACAAGGGGGACAACTAAGTACGAGCAGTACTTC.

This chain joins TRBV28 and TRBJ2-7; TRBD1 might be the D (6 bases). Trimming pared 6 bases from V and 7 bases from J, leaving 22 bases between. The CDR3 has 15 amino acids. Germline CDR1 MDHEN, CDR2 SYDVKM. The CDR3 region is CASSPTRQVVYEQYF. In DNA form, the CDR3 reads TGTGCCAGCAGCCCAACACGACAGGTCGTTTATGAGCAGTACTTC.

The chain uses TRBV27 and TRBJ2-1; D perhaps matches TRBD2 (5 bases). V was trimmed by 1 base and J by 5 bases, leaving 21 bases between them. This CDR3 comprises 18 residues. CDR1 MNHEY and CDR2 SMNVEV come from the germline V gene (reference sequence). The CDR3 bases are TGTGCCAGCAGTTTATATTTGGCTAGCTGGGCTTCCGACAATGAGCAGTTCTTC. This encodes CASSLYLASWASDNEQFF.

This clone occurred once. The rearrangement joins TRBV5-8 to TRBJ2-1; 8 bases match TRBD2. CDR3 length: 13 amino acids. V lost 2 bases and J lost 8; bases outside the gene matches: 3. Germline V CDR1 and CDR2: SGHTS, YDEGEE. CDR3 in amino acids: CASSFGLADEQFF. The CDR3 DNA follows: TGTGCCAGCAGCTTTGGACTAGCCGATGAGCAGTTCTTC.